Listed below are T cell receptor beta chains from one sample, sequenced in a study of blood T cells in healthy people across ages. TCRdb used MiXCR to reprocess the 5' RACE reads, holding one entry per CDR3 protein. The sample includes roughly 800,000 distinct CDR3 sequences, more than 20% of them seen just once. The same data also went into a second study, on T cells of mothers and their children.

Sequenced material: blood. These receptors all stem from a boy under 18 in good health. CDR3s include the opening cysteine and the closing phenylalanine or tryptophan. The D gene is left open where the match is weak. Clone size is given for some rows only: seen once, a few or many times, or a class if the clone is expanded.

cdr3_length clone_size j_call d_call v_call cdr3_nt cdr3_aa
15 - TRBJ1-1 - TRBV9 TGTGCCAGCAGCGTAGTTCCAGAAATGAACACTGAAGCTTTCTTT CASSVVPEMNTEAFF
15 - TRBJ2-2 TRBD1 TRBV12-3/TRBV12-4 TGTGCCAGCAGCTTTGTGACAGGGGTATACGGGGAGCTGTTTTTT CASSFVTGVYGELFF
16 many TRBJ2-1 TRBD1 TRBV27 TGTGCCAGCAGACAGGAACGGGACAGGCCCTCAACCGAGCAGTTCTTC CASRQERDRPSTEQFF
11 - TRBJ1-6 - TRBV20-1 TGCAGTGCTAGCAAAAATTCACCCCTCCACTTT CSASKNSPLHF
18 - TRBJ2-7 - TRBV7-3 TGTGCCAGCAGCTTATTATCGGCCTTTTTGGGGGGTTCCTACGAGCAGTACTTC CASSLLSAFLGGSYEQYF
9 - TRBJ2-7 - TRBV20-1 TGCAGTGCTAGCCTAGAGCAGTACTTC CSASLEQYF
14 - TRBJ2-5 - TRBV12-3/TRBV12-4 TGTGCCAGCAGTCCAGACATAGAGCAAGAGACCCAGTACTTC CASSPDIEQETQYF
15 - TRBJ2-3 - TRBV28 TGTGCCAGCAGTTTGAGGGCGGGGGCGGCAGATACGCAGTATTTT CASSLRAGAADTQYF
16 - TRBJ2-7 - TRBV7-2 TGTGCCAGCAGCCCAAGCCGGGTGGGGGGCGTAAACGAGCAGTACTTC CASSPSRVGGVNEQYF
16 few TRBJ2-2 - TRBV6-5 TGTGCCAGCAGTTACTTGTCGTCCGCGAACACCGGGGAGCTGTTTTTT CASSYLSSANTGELFF
13 - TRBJ1-2 - TRBV12-3/TRBV12-4 TGTGCCAGCGGAAACGACAGGCACTATGGCTACACCTTC CASGNDRHYGYTF
14 - TRBJ2-7 TRBD2 TRBV20-1 TGCAGTGTTACCCAACCGGGAGGGGGATACGAGCAGTACTTC CSVTQPGGGYEQYF
16 - TRBJ2-5 - TRBV5-6 TGTGCCAGCAGCTTGGTGTCGACCACGATTCAAGAGACCCAGTACTTC CASSLVSTTIQETQYF
13 - TRBJ2-7 TRBD2 TRBV20-1 TGCAGTGCCTCCCCTAGCGGGTCCTACGAGCAGTACTTC CSASPSGSYEQYF
14 few TRBJ2-7 - TRBV7-9 TGTGCCAGCAGCTTAGCGTTACGGGACTACGAGCAGTACTTC CASSLALRDYEQYF
13 - TRBJ2-1 - TRBV28 TGTGCCAGCAACACTCTTACAGTGGATGAGCAGTTCTTC CASNTLTVDEQFF
15 few TRBJ2-7 - TRBV9 TGTGCCAGCAGCGTAGGAGGGACTCGGGGCTCCGAGCAGTACTTC CASSVGGTRGSEQYF
16 - TRBJ2-2 TRBD2 TRBV7-3 TGTGCCAGCAGCTCCAGGACTAGCGGGAGGTCCGGGGAGCTGTTTTTT CASSSRTSGRSGELFF
12 few TRBJ2-1 TRBD1 TRBV29-1 TGCAGCGTTGAAGAGCAGGGGGCTGAGCAGTTCTTC CSVEEQGAEQFF
16 - TRBJ1-1 - TRBV7-9 TGTGCCAGCAGCCCCTCCCGGACGGAGATAAGGACTGAAGCTTTCTTT CASSPSRTEIRTEAFF
14 - TRBJ1-2 - TRBV29-1 TGCAGCGTCCAAGAACAGGGAGGGGTTTACGGCTACACCTTC CSVQEQGGVYGYTF
16 few TRBJ2-1 - TRBV4-3 TGCGCCAGCAGCCAAGATTGGCAACTAGACTACAATGAGCAGTTCTTC CASSQDWQLDYNEQFF
14 - TRBJ2-7 - TRBV29-1 TGCAGCGTTGCCGGGACGAAGAACTCCTACGAGCAGTACTTC CSVAGTKNSYEQYF
17 - TRBJ2-3 - TRBV7-6 TGTGCCAGCAGCCCGGAGGGGGCTCGACAGGACGCAGATACGCAGTATTTT CASSPEGARQDADTQYF
13 few TRBJ2-7 - TRBV12-3/TRBV12-4 TGTGCCAGCAGTGGGGACGTATTCTACGAGCAGTACTTC CASSGDVFYEQYF
15 - TRBJ2-4 - TRBV7-2 TGTGCCAGCAGCTTGGGTCAGGGCTACAAAAACATTCAGTACTTC CASSLGQGYKNIQYF
16 few TRBJ2-1 TRBD2 TRBV20-1 TGCAGTGCTAGGGGTAGCGGGGGGCTTAGTTACAATGAGCAGTTCTTC CSARGSGGLSYNEQFF
13 many TRBJ2-5 - TRBV28 TGTGCCAGCAGTTCCAGGGGGAGGGAGACCCAGTACTTC CASSSRGRETQYF